Listed below are T cell receptor beta chains from one sample, sequenced in a study of Graves' ophthalmopathy and Graves' hyperthyroidism. TCRdb fed the multiplex PCR reads into MiXCR, producing one record per CDR3 protein. The sample records roughly 230,000 distinct CDR3 sequences, roughly 21% being singletons. The specimen sequenced was peripheral blood. The receptors shown here come from a woman aged 45-65 years with Graves' ophthalmopathy. CDR3s include the opening cysteine and the closing phenylalanine or tryptophan. Each record gives: J gene, V gene, CDR3 protein.

J: TRBJ2-7
V: TRBV10-3
CDR3: CAITDTPQSYEQYF

J: TRBJ2-7
V: TRBV12-3/TRBV12-4
CDR3: CASSPPGQQYEQYF

J: TRBJ1-2
V: TRBV7-2
CDR3: CASSPWGAGYTF

J: TRBJ2-1
V: TRBV2
CDR3: CASRWTGRMDEQFF

J: TRBJ1-2
V: TRBV10-3
CDR3: CAIRAGETYGYTF

J: TRBJ2-5
V: TRBV7-8
CDR3: CASSLPSGREETQYF

J: TRBJ2-7
V: TRBV5-1
CDR3: CASRPAGTGMYEQYF

J: TRBJ1-1
V: TRBV6-1
CDR3: CASSTTGTEAFF

J: TRBJ1-3
V: TRBV10-3
CDR3: CAIRDRTFSGNTIYF

J: TRBJ2-7
V: TRBV6-2/TRBV6-3
CDR3: CATSRLGGLAGVKQGEQYF

J: TRBJ2-5
V: TRBV28
CDR3: CASSSHQGALETQYF

J: TRBJ2-7
V: TRBV11-2
CDR3: CASSTARGAGGPREQYF

J: TRBJ2-5
V: TRBV2
CDR3: CASSPGQGARETQYF

J: TRBJ1-2
V: TRBV3-1
CDR3: CASSQGTGHYGYTF

J: TRBJ1-1
V: TRBV5-1
CDR3: CASSRLGQGDTEAFF

J: TRBJ2-5
V: TRBV4-1
CDR3: CASSLSVTETQYF

J: TRBJ2-7
V: TRBV6-5
CDR3: CASSYSAGLAHYEQYF

J: TRBJ2-3
V: TRBV14
CDR3: CASRIGTSGSTQYF

J: TRBJ1-2
V: TRBV7-9
CDR3: CASSLGQGANYGYTF

J: TRBJ2-7
V: TRBV2
CDR3: CASSENTGAFYEQYF